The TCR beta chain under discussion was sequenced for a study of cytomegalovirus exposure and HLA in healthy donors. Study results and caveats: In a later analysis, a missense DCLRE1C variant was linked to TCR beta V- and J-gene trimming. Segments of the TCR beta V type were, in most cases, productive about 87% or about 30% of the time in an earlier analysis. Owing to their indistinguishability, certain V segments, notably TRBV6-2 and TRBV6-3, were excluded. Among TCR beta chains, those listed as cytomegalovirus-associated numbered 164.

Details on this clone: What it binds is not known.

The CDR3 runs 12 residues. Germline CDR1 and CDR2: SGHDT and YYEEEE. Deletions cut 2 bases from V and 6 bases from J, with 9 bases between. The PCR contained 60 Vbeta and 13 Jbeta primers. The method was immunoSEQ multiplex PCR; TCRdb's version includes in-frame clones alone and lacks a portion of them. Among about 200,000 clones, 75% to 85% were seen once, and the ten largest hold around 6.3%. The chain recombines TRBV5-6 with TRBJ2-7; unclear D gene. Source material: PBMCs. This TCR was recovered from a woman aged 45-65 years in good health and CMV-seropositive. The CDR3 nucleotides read TGTGCCAGCAGCTTTTTTTTCGGCGAGCAGTACTTC. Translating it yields CASSFFFGEQYF.